This T cell receptor beta chain emerged from a study of blood T cell repertoires in COVID-19. Study-level information: The United States, Italy and Spain provided the acute and convalescent COVID-19 samples. The analysed material was cDNA or gDNA that came from T cells, B-cell-depleted T cells, or PBMCs.

This CDR3 is 14 amino acids long. Germline values: CDR1 GTSNPN, CDR2 SVGIG (reference sequence). The trim removed 0 bases at V and 8 bases at J, leaving 7 bases unmatched. In the study's own analysis: Amplifying reference gene primers gave estimates of nucleated cell counts. Sequencing was performed with immunoSEQ multiplex PCR; in TCRdb, only in-frame clones are kept and a portion is missing. V and J calls and clone size are copied from that table; D and trimming were computed from the DNA. The profile shows about 120,000 clones, 65% to 90% of them singletons. The sequenced sample consisted of peripheral blood. This chain links TRBV30 with TRBJ2-1; 7 bases fit TRBD2. This receptor was identified in a man at least 80 years old with active or convalescent COVID-19. The chain's CDR3 is CAWSVGGSTDEQFF. The DNA for the CDR3 is TGTGCCTGGAGTGTAGGCGGGAGTACGGATGAGCAGTTCTTC.